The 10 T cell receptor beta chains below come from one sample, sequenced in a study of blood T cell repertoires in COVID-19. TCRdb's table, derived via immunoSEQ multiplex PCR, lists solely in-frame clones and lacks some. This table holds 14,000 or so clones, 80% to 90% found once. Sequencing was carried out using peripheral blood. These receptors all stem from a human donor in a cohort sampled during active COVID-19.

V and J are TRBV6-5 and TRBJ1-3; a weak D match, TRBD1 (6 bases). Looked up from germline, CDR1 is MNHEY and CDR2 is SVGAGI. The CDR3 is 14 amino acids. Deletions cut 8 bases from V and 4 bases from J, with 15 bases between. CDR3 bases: TGTGCCAGCGGGAGGGGGAACAGAGGAAACACCATATATTTT. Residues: CASGRGNRGNTIYF.

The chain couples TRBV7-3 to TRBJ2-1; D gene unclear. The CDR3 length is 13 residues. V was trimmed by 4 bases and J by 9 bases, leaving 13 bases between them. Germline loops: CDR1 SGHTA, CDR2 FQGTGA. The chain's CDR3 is CASSSLSDGEQFF. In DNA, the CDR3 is TGTGCCAGCAGCTCCTTAAGCGATGGTGAGCAGTTCTTC.

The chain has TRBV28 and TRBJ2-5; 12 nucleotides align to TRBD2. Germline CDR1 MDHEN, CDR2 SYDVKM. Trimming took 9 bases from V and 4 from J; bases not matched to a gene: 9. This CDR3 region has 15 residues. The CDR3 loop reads CASQTSGRRGETQYF. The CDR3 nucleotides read TGTGCCAGTCAGACTAGCGGGAGAAGGGGAGAGACCCAGTACTTC.

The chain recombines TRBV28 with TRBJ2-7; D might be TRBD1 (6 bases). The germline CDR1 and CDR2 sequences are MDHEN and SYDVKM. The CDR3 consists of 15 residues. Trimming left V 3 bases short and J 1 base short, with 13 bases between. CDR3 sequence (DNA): TGTGCCAGCAGTTTTCGGACAGAGGGGTCCTACGAGCAGTACTTC. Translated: CASSFRTEGSYEQYF.

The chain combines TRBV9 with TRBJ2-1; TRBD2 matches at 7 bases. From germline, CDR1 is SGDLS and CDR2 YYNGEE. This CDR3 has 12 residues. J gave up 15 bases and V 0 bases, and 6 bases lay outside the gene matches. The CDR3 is CASSVVSGLPFF. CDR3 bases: TGTGCCAGCAGCGTAGTGTCGGGACTACCGTTCTTC.

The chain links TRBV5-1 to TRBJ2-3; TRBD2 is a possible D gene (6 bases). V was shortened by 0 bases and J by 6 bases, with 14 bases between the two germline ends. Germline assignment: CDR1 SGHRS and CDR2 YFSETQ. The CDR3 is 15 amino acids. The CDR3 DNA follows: TGCGCCAGCAGCTTGGGGCTATTAGGAGGGGATACGCAGTATTTT. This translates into CASSLGLLGGDTQYF. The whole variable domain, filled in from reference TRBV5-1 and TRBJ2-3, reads KAGVTQTPRYLIKTRGQQVTLSCSPISGHRSVSWYQQTPGQGLQFLFEYFSETQRNKGNFPGRFSGRQFSNSRSEMNVSTLELGDSALYLCASSLGLLGGDTQYFGPGTRLTVL.

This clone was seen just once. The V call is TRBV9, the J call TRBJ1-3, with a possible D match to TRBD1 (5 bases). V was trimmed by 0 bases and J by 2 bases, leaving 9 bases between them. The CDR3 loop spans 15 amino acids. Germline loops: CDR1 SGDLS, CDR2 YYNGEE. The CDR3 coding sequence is TGTGCCAGCAGCGTAGCGGGGGACCCTGGAAACACCATATATTTT. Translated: CASSVAGDPGNTIYF.

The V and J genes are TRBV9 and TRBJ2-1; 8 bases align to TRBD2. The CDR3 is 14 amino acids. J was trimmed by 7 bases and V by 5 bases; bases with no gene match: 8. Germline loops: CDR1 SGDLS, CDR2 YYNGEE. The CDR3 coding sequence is TGTGCCAGCAGTACTCAAGCGGGGGTTAATGAGCAGTTCTTC. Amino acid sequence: CASSTQAGVNEQFF.

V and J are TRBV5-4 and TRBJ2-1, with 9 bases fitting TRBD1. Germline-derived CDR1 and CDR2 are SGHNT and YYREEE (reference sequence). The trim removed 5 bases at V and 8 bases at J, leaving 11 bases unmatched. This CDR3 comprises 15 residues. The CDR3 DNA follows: TGTGCCAGCAGTCTCCCAGGACAGGGGATCGATGAGCAGTTCTTC. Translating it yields CASSLPGQGIDEQFF.

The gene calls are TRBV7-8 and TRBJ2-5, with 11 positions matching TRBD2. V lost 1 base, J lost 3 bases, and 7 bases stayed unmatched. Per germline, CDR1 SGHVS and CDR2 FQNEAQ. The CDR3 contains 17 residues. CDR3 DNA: TGTGCCAGCAGCTTAGTAACTAGCGGGAGCATTAAAGAGACCCAGTACTTC. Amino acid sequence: CASSLVTSGSIKETQYF.